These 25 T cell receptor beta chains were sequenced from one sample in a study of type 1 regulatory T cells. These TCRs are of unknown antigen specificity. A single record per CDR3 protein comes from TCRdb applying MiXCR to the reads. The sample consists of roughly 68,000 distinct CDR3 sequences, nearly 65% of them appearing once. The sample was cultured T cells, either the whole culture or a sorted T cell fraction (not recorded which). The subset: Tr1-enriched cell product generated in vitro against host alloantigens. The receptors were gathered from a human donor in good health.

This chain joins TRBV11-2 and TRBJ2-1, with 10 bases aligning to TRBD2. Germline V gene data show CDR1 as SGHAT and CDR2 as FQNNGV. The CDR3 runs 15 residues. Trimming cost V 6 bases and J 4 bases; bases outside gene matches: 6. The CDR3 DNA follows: TGTGCCAGCAGGGAGGGACTAGCGAATTACAATGAGCAGTTCTTC. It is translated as CASREGLANYNEQFF.

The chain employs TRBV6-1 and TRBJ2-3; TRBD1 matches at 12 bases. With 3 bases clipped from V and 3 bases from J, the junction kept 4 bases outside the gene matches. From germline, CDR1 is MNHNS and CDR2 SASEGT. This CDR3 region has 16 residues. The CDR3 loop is CASSEGTGGGTDTQYF. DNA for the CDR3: TGTGCCAGCAGTGAGGGGACAGGGGGCGGGACAGATACGCAGTATTTT.

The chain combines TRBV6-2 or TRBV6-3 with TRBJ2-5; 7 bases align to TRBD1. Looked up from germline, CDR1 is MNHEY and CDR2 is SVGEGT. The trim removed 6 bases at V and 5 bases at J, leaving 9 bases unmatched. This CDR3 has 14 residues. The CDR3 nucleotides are TGTGCCAGCAGCCTCCGACAGGGCGGCGAGACCCAGTACTTC. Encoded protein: CASSLRQGGETQYF.

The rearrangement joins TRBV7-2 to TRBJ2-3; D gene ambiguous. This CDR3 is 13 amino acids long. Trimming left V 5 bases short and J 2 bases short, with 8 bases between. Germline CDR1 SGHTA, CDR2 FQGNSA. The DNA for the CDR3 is TGTGCCAGCAGCCCGGAGTTCACAGATACGCAGTATTTT. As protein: CASSPEFTDTQYF.

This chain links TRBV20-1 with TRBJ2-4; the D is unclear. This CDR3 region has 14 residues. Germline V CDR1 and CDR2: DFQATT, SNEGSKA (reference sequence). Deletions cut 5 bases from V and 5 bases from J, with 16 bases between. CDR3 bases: TGCAGTGCTGGCCCTCCTAGAGACGAAAACATTCAGTACTTC. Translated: CSAGPPRDENIQYF.

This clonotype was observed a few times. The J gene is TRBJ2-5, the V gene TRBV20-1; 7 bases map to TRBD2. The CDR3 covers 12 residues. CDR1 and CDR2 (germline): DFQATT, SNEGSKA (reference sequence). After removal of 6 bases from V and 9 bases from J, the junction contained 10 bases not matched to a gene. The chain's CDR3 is CSAIRVGGAQYF. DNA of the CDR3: TGCAGTGCCATCCGAGTGGGGGGGGCCCAGTACTTC.

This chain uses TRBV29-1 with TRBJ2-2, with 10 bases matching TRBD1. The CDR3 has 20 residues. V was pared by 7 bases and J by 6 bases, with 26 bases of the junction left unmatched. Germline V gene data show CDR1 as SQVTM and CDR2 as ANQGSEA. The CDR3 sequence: CSARGSTGQGNWFGSGELFF. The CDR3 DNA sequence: TGCAGCGCCCGAGGCTCAACGGGACAGGGGAATTGGTTCGGTTCCGGGGAGCTGTTTTTT.

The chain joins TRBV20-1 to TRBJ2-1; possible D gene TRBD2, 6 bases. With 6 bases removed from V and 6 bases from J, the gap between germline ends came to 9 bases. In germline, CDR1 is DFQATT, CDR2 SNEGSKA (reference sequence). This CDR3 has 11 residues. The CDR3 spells CSAAGSNEQFF. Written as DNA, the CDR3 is TGCAGTGCCGCCGGGAGCAATGAGCAGTTCTTC.

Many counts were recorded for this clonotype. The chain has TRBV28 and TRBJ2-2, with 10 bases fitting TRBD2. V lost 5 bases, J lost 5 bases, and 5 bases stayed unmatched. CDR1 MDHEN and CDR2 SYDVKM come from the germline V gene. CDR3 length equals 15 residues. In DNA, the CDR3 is TGTGCCAGCAGTACGATAGCGGGAGGAACCGGGGAGCTGTTTTTT. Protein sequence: CASSTIAGGTGELFF.

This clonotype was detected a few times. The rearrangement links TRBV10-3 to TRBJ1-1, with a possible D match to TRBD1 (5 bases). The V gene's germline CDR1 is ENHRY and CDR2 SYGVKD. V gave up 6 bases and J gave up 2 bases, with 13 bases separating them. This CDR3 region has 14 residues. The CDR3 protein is CAIRSDQGNTEAFF. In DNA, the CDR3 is TGTGCCATCAGATCCGACCAGGGAAACACTGAAGCTTTCTTT.

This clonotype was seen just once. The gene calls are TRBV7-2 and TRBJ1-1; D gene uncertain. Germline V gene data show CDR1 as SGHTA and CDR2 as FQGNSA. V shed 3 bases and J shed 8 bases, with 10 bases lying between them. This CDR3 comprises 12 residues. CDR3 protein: CASSFPGAEAFF. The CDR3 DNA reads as TGTGCCAGCAGCTTCCCAGGCGCCGAAGCTTTCTTT.

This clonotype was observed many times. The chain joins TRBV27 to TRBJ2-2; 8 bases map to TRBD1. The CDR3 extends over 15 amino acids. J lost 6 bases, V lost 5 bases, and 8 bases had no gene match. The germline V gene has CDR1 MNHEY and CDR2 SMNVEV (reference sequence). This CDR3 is CASSGTTGAAGELFF. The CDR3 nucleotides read TGTGCCAGCAGTGGTACGACAGGGGCGGCCGGGGAGCTGTTTTTT.

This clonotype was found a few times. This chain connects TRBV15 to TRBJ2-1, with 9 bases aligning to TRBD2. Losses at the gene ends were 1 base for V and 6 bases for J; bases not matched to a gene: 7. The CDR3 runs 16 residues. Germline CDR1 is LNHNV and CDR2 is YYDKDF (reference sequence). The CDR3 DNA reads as TGTGCCACCAGCAGAGGGGCGGGGGGGGCGGTCAATGAGCAGTTCTTC. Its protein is CATSRGAGGAVNEQFF.

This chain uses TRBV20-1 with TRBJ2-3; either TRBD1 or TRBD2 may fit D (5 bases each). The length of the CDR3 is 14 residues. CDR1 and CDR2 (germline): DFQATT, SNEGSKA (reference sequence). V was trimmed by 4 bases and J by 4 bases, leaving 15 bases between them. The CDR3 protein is CSAIFGRGADTQYF. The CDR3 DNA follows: TGCAGTGCTATATTCGGAAGAGGGGCAGATACGCAGTATTTT.

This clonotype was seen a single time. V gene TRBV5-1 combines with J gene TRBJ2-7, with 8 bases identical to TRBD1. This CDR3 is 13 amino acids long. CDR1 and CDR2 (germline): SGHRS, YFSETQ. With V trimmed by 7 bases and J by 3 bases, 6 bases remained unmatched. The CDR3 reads CASSQQGVYEQYF. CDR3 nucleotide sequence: TGCGCCAGCTCTCAACAGGGGGTCTACGAGCAGTACTTC.

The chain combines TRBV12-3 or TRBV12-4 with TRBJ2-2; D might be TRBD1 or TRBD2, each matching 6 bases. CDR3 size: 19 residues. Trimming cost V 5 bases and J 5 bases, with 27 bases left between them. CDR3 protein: CASSPQQGPGLFRTGELFF. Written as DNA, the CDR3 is TGTGCCAGCAGTCCCCAACAGGGACCGGGACTTTTTCGTACCGGGGAGCTGTTTTTT.

CDR3: CASRVLGSSYNEQFF. Here the CDR3 DNA reads TGTGCCAGCAGGGTTCTCGGTTCCTCCTACAATGAGCAGTTCTTC. The V and J genes are TRBV7-2 and TRBJ2-1; the D is unclear. Trimming pared 6 bases from V and 0 bases from J, leaving 12 bases between. The V gene's germline CDR1 is SGHTA and CDR2 FQGNSA. This CDR3 region has 15 residues.

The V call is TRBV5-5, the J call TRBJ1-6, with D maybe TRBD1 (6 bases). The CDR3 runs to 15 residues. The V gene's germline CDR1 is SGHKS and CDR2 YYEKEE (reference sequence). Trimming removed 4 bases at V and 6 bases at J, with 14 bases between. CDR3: CASSREGVFNSPLHF. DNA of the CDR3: TGTGCCAGCAGCCGGGAGGGGGTATTTAATTCACCCCTCCACTTT.

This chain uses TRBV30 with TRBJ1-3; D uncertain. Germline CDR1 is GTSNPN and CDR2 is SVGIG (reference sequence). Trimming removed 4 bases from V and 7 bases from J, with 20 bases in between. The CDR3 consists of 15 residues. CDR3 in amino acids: CAWTPYPSERNTIYF. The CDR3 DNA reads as TGTGCCTGGACCCCTTATCCCTCCGAGAGGAACACCATATATTTT.

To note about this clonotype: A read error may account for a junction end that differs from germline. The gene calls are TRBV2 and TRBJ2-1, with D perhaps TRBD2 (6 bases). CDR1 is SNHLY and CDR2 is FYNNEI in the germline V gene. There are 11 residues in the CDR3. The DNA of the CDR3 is TGTGCCAGCAGAGGAGGGGTTGAGCAGTTATTC. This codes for CASRGGVEQLF.

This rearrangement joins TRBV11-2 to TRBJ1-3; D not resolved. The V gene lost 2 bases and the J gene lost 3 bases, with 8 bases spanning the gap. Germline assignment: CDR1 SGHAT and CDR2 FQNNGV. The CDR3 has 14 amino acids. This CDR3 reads CASSLWSLGNTIYF. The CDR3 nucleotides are TGTGCCAGCAGCTTATGGTCCCTTGGAAACACCATATATTTT. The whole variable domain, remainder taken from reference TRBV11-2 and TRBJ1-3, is EAGVAQSPRYKIIEKRQSVAFWCNPISGHATLYWYQQILGQGPKLLIQFQNNGVVDDSQLPKDRFSAERLKGVDSTLKIQPAKLEDSAVYLCASSLWSLGNTIYFGEGSWLTVV.

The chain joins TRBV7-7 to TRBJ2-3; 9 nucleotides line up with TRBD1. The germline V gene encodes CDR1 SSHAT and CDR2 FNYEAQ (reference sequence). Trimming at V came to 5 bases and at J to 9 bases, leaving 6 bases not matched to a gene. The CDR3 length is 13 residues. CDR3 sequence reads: CASSLGTGRTQYF. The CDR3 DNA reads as TGTGCCAGCAGCCTGGGGACAGGGAGAACGCAGTATTTT.

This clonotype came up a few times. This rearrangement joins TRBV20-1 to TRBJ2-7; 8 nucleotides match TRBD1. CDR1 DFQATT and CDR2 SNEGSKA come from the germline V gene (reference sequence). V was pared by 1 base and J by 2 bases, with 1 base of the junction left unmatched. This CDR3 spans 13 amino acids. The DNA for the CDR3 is TGCAGTGCTAGAGGACAGGGGACCTACGAGCAGTACTTC. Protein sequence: CSARGQGTYEQYF.

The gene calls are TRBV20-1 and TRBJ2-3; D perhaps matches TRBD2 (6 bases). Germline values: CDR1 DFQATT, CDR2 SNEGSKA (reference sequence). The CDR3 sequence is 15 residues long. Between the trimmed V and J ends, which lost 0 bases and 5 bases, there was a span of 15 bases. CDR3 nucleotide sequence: TGCAGTGCTAGAGATTGGGGGGATCGAGGAGATACGCAGTATTTT. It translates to CSARDWGDRGDTQYF.

The CDR3 reads CSVRQTRNTEAFF. The CDR3 nucleotides are TGCAGCGTGAGGCAGACGCGTAACACTGAAGCTTTCTTT. The J gene is TRBJ1-1, the V gene TRBV29-1, with D uncertain. Germline values: CDR1 SQVTM, CDR2 ANQGSEA. The V end was cut by 6 bases, the J end by 2 bases, with 13 bases between. The CDR3 length is 13 residues. The full variable domain, rest sourced from reference TRBV29-1 and TRBJ1-1, is SAVISQKPSRDICQRGTSLTIQCQVDSQVTMMFWYRQQPGQSLTLIATANQGSEATYESGFVIDKFPISRPNLTFSTLTVSNMSPEDSSIYLCSVRQTRNTEAFFGQGTRLTVV.